These T cell receptor beta chains were read from a single sample in a study of blood T cell repertoires in COVID-19. Sequencing used immunoSEQ multiplex PCR; TCRdb keeps in-frame clones, though not all of them. The sample has 350,000 to 450,000 clones, 85% seen once; the top ten hold roughly 3.6%. The specimen sequenced was peripheral blood. These receptors were taken from a woman aged 18-35 years with acute or convalescent COVID-19. Both conserved end residues are part of each CDR3. Fields, in order: D gene, clone size, V gene, J gene, CDR3 length, CDR3 DNA, CDR3 protein. A D gene is named only where the DNA matches it firmly. Not all rows give a size; the values are once, few, many and, for expanded clones, a class.

D: NA; size: NA; V: TRBV24-1; J: TRBJ2-3; length: 16; DNA: TGTGCCACCAGTGACCTAGGGGCTTCCAGCACAGATACGCAGTATTTT; CDR3: CATSDLGASSTDTQYF
D: TRBD1; size: once; V: TRBV5-8; J: TRBJ2-7; length: 15; DNA: TGTGCCAGCAGCTTGGGACAGGGTACGGCCGACGAGCAGTACTTC; CDR3: CASSLGQGTADEQYF
D: NA; size: NA; V: TRBV7-3; J: TRBJ1-4; length: 14; DNA: TGTGCCAGCAGCTTAACTGGAGGGGATGAAAAACTGTTTTTT; CDR3: CASSLTGGDEKLFF
D: NA; size: NA; V: TRBV9; J: TRBJ1-5; length: 15; DNA: TGTGCCAGCAGCCCTGGGGGGGGTTACAATCAGCCCCAGCATTTT; CDR3: CASSPGGGYNQPQHF
D: TRBD2; size: NA; V: TRBV5-6; J: TRBJ2-7; length: 13; DNA: TGTGCCAGCAGCGGGGGAGGGGCCCACGAGCAGTACTTC; CDR3: CASSGGGAHEQYF
D: NA; size: NA; V: TRBV28; J: TRBJ1-2; length: 13; DNA: TGTGCCAGCAGTTCGCCTCAGGGGTATGGCTACACCTTC; CDR3: CASSSPQGYGYTF
D: TRBD1; size: once; V: TRBV7-9; J: TRBJ1-2; length: 14; DNA: TGTGCCAGCAGCCAGAGGACAGGGGGCTATGGCTACACCTTC; CDR3: CASSQRTGGYGYTF
D: TRBD2; size: NA; V: TRBV27; J: TRBJ2-5; length: 15; DNA: TGTGCCAGCAGTTTCCGACTAGCGGGGGCAGAGACCCAGTACTTC; CDR3: CASSFRLAGAETQYF
D: NA; size: NA; V: TRBV6-6; J: TRBJ1-5; length: 17; DNA: TGTGCCAGCAGTCCGAACAGGCCCGAGACGAGCAATCAGCCCCAGCATTTT; CDR3: CASSPNRPETSNQPQHF
D: NA; size: few; V: TRBV6-5; J: TRBJ1-2; length: 15; DNA: TGTGCCAGCGGCAAACAGTTTGGGTTGGACTATGGCTACACCTTC; CDR3: CASGKQFGLDYGYTF
D: TRBD1; size: NA; V: TRBV18; J: TRBJ2-7; length: 14; DNA: TGTGCCAGCTCATTCCGGGACAGCAACTACGAGCAGTACTTC; CDR3: CASSFRDSNYEQYF
D: TRBD1; size: NA; V: TRBV19; J: TRBJ2-7; length: 14; DNA: TGTGCCAGTAGTAGGGACAGGTTTCACTACGAGCAGTACTTC; CDR3: CASSRDRFHYEQYF
D: NA; size: NA; V: TRBV6-5; J: TRBJ1-5; length: 15; DNA: TGTGCCAGCAGTCGAAAACCTCGGTCTAATCAGCCCCAGCATTTT; CDR3: CASSRKPRSNQPQHF
D: TRBD1; size: NA; V: TRBV28; J: TRBJ1-5; length: 15; DNA: TGTGCCAGCAGTTTTAGGGACAGGGGGCTGAAGACCCAGCATTTT; CDR3: CASSFRDRGLKTQHF
D: NA; size: NA; V: TRBV27; J: TRBJ1-5; length: 16; DNA: TGTGCCAGCAGTTTATCTTTGGGGGGGAGCAATCAGCCCCAGCATTTT; CDR3: CASSLSLGGSNQPQHF
D: TRBD1; size: NA; V: TRBV29-1; J: TRBJ2-1; length: 13; DNA: TGCAGCGTTGAACACGGCAGGGGGCAGGAGCAGTTCTTC; CDR3: CSVEHGRGQEQFF
D: NA; size: NA; V: TRBV3-1/TRBV3-2; J: TRBJ2-2; length: 17; DNA: TGTGCCAGCAGCCAAGAGGGGGGTGGGCCCAACACCGGGGAGCTGTTTTTT; CDR3: CASSQEGGGPNTGELFF
D: NA; size: NA; V: TRBV27; J: TRBJ2-1; length: 17; DNA: TGTGCCAGCAGTTCTCTTCCGCAGGGGCTGTTAGAGATGAGGCAGTTCTTC; CDR3: CASSSLPQGLLEMRQFF
D: TRBD1; size: NA; V: TRBV2; J: TRBJ2-2; length: 18; DNA: TGTGCCAGCAGTGATCGACAGGGGGTTGGTTCTAACACCGGGGAGCTGTTTTTT; CDR3: CASSDRQGVGSNTGELFF
D: TRBD1; size: NA; V: TRBV15; J: TRBJ2-5; length: 14; DNA: TGTGCCACCAGCGAGGGACAGGGAGAGGAGACCCAGTACTTC; CDR3: CATSEGQGEETQYF
D: NA; size: NA; V: TRBV28; J: TRBJ1-1; length: 14; DNA: TGTGCCAGCAGTCGGTTCGCAGGGAACACTGAAGCTTTCTTT; CDR3: CASSRFAGNTEAFF
D: NA; size: NA; V: TRBV7-3; J: TRBJ2-1; length: 12; DNA: TGTGCCAGCAGCTTAAGGGGAGATGAGCAGTTCTTC; CDR3: CASSLRGDEQFF
D: NA; size: NA; V: TRBV19; J: TRBJ2-3; length: 14; DNA: TGTGCCAGTAGTATAAGGGGTAGCACAGATACGCAGTATTTT; CDR3: CASSIRGSTDTQYF
D: TRBD1; size: NA; V: TRBV3-1/TRBV3-2; J: TRBJ2-5; length: 14; DNA: TGTGCCAGCAGCCAAGATTGGACAGGAGGGACCCAGTACTTC; CDR3: CASSQDWTGGTQYF
D: TRBD1; size: once; V: TRBV2; J: TRBJ2-7; length: 15; DNA: TGTGCCAGCAGGGAACCGGGACAGGGGCCCTACGAGCAGTACTTC; CDR3: CASREPGQGPYEQYF
D: TRBD1; size: NA; V: TRBV5-1; J: TRBJ2-2; length: 17; DNA: TGCGCCAGCAGCCCGGGACAGGGTTTAGTAAACACCGGGGAGCTGTTTTTT; CDR3: CASSPGQGLVNTGELFF